The source of this T cell receptor beta chain is a study of shared clonotypes between healthy human individuals. Measured with immunoSEQ multiplex PCR; TCRdb has only the in-frame clones, and not every one. The profile shows about 1.9 million clones, roughly 95% of them singletons. Regarding this clone: Its matching antigen is unknown.

Study conclusions and caveats: For naive CD4 cells, approximately 4.7% of clonotypes were shared across a handful of donors.

Per the germline V gene, CDR1 is SGDLS and CDR2 is YYNGEE. CDR3 length: 13 amino acids. The V and J ends lost 6 bases and 3 bases respectively, with 10 bases between them. Naive CD8 cells comprised CD45RO-negative, CCR7-positively selected cells, excluding terminally differentiated effector memory CD45RA+ cells. Nashville, Tennessee was home to all donors, who were Caucasian adults. This receptor was taken from a man between 18 and 29 years old in good health. Some clones in this sample may be carry-over from other donors' samples. The sequenced material came from naive CD8+ T cells from PBMCs. The chain couples TRBV9 to TRBJ1-3; D is uncertain. In DNA form, the CDR3 reads TGTGCCAGCAACCCCCCGGATGGAAACACCATATATTTT. As protein: CASNPPDGNTIYF.